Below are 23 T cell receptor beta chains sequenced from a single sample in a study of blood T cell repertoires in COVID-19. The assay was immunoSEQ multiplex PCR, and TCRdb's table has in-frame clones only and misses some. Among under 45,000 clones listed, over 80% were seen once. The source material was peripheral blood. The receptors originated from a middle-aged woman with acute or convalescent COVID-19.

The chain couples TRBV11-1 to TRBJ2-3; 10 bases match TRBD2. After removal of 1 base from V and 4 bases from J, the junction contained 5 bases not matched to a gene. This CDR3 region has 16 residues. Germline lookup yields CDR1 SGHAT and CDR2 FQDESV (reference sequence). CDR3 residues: CASSLGGSGRADTQYF. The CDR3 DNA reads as TGTGCCAGCAGCTTAGGTGGCAGCGGGAGGGCAGATACGCAGTATTTT.

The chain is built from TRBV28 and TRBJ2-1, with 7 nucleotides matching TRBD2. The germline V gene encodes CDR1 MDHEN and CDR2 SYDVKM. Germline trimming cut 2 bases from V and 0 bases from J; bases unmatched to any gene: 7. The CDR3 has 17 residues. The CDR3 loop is CASSLRAGSISYNEQFF. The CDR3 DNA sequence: TGTGCCAGCAGTTTAAGAGCGGGATCCATCTCCTACAATGAGCAGTTCTTC. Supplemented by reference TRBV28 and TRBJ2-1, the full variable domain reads DVKVTQSSRYLVKRTGEKVFLECVQDMDHENMFWYRQDPGLGLRLIYFSYDVKMKEKGDIPEGYSVSREKKERFSLILESASTNQTSMYLCASSLRAGSISYNEQFFGPGTRLTVL.

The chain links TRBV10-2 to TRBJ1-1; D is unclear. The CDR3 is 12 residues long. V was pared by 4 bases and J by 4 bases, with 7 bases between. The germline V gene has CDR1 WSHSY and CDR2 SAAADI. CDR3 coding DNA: TGCGCCAGCAGTGGGCTAGGCACTGAAGCTTTCTTT. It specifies CASSGLGTEAFF.

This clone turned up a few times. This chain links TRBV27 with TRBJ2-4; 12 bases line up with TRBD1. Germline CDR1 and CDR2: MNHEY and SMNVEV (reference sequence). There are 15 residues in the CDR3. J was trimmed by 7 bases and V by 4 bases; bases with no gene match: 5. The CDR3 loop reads CASSSGTGGWNIQYF. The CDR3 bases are TGTGCCAGCAGTTCCGGGACAGGGGGCTGGAACATTCAGTACTTC.

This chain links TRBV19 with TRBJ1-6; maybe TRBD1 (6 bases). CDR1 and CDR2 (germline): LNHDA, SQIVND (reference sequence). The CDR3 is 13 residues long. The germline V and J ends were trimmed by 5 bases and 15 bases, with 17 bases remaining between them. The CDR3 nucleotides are TGTGCCAGTAGTTTGAGACAGGCGTCTCTCCTCCACTTT. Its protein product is CASSLRQASLLHF.

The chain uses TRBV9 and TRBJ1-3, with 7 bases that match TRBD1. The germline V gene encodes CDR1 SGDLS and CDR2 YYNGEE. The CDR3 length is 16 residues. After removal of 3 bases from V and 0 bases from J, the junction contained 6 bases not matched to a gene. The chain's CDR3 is CASSGTGANSGNTIYF. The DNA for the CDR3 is TGTGCCAGCAGCGGCACAGGGGCAAACTCTGGAAACACCATATATTTT.

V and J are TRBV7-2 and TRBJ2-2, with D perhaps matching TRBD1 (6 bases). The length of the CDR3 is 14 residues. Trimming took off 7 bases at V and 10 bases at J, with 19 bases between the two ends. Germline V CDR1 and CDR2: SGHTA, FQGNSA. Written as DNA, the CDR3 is TGTGCCAGCACCCAGGACAGAGGGCCTCCGGAGCTGTTTTTT. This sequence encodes CASTQDRGPPELFF.

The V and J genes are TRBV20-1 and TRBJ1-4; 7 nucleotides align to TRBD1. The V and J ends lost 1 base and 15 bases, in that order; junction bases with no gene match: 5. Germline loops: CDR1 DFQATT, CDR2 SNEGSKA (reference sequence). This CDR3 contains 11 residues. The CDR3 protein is CSARVPGQLFF. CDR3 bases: TGCAGTGCTAGAGTGCCGGGACAGTTGTTTTTT.

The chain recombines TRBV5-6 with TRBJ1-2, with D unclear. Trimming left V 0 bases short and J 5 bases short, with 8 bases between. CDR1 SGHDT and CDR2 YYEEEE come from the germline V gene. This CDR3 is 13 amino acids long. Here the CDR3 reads CASSLVSGYGYTF. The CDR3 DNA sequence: TGTGCCAGCAGCTTGGTGTCGGGATATGGCTACACCTTC.

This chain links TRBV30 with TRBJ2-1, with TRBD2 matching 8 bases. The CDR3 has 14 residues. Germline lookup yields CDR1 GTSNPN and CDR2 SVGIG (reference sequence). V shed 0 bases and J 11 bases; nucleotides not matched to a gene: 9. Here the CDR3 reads CAWSVMGGRMKQFF. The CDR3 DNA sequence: TGTGCCTGGAGTGTAATGGGCGGGAGGATGAAGCAGTTCTTC.

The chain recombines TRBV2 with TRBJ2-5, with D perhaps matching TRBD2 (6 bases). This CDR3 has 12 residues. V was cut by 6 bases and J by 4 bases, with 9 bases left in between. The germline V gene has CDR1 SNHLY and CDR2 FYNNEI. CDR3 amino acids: CASRGLGETQYF. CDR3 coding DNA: TGTGCCAGCAGGGGACTCGGAGAGACCCAGTACTTC.

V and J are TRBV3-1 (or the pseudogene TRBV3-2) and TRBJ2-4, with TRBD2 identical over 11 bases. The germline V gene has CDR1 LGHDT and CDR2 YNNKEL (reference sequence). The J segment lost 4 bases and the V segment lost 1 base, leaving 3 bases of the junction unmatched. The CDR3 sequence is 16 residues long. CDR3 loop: CASSQVIAGGKNIQYF. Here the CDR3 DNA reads TGTGCCAGCAGCCAAGTTATAGCGGGGGGGAAAAACATTCAGTACTTC.

CDR3 in DNA: TGTGCCAGCAGCCCTAGCCTACAGGGCCCAAATGGCTACACCTTC. This encodes CASSPSLQGPNGYTF. The chain couples TRBV11-2 to TRBJ1-2; possibly TRBD1 for D (6 bases). CDR3 length: 15 residues. The germline CDR1 and CDR2 sequences are SGHAT and FQNNGV. V was pared by 5 bases and J by 6 bases, with 19 bases between.

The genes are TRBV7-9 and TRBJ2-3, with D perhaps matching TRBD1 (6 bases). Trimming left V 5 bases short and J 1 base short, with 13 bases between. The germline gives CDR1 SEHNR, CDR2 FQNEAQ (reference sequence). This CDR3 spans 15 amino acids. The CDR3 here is CASSLPGAGTDTQYF. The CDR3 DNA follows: TGTGCCAGCAGCCTCCCAGGGGCGGGCACAGATACGCAGTATTTT.

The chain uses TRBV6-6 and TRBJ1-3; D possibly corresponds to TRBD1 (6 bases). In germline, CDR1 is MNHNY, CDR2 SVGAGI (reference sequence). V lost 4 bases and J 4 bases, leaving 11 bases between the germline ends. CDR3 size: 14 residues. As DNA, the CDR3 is TGTGCCAGCAGTTCCGGGACATTCGGAAACACCATATATTTT. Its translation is CASSSGTFGNTIYF.

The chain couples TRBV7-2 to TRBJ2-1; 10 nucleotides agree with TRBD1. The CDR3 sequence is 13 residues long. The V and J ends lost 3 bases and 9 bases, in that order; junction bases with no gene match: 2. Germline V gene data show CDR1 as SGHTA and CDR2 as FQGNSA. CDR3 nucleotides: TGTGCCAGCAGCTTGGACAGGGGGACTGAGCAGTTCTTC. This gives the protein CASSLDRGTEQFF.

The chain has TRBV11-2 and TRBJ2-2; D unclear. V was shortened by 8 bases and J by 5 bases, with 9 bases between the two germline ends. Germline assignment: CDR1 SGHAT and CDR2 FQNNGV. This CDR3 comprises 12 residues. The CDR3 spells CASYGVTGELFF. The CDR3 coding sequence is TGTGCCAGCTATGGAGTGACCGGGGAGCTGTTTTTT.

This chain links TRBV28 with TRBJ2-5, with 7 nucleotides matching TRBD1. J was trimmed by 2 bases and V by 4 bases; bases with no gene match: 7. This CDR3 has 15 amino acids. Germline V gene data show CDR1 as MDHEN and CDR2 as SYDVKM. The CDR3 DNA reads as TGTGCCAGCAGTTCACAGGGGTCGGGGCAAGAGACCCAGTACTTC. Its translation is CASSSQGSGQETQYF.

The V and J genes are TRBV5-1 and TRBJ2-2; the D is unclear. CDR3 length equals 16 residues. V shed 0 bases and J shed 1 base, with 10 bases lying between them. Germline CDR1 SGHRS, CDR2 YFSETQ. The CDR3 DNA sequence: TGCGCCAGCAGCTTGGCTCCGGGTGGGAACACCGGGGAGCTGTTTTTT. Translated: CASSLAPGGNTGELFF.

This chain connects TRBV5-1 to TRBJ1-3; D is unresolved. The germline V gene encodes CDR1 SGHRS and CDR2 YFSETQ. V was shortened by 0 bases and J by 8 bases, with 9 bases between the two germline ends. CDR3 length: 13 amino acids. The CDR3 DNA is TGCGCCAGCAGCTTGGCTCGGGGAGACACCATATATTTT. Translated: CASSLARGDTIYF.

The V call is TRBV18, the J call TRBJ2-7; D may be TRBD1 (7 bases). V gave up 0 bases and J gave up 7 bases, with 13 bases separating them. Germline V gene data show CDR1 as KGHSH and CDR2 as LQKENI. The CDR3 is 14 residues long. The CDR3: CASSPPNRGGEQYF. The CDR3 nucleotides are TGTGCCAGCTCACCACCGAACAGGGGAGGTGAGCAGTACTTC.

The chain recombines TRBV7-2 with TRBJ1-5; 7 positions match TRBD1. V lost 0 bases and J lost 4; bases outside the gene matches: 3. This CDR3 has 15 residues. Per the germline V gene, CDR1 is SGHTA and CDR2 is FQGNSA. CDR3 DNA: TGTGCCAGCAGCTTAGCGGGGACAGCTAATCAGCCCCAGCATTTT. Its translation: CASSLAGTANQPQHF.

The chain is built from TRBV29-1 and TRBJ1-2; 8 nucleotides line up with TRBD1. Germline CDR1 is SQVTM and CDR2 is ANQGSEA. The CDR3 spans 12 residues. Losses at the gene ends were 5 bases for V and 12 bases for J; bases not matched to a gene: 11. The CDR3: CSVSRQGAPNTF. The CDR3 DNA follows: TGCAGCGTTTCAAGGCAGGGGGCTCCCAACACCTTC. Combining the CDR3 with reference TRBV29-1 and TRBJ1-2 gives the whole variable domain SAVISQKPSRDICQRGTSLTIQCQVDSQVTMMFWYRQQPGQSLTLIATANQGSEATYESGFVIDKFPISRPNLTFSTLTVSNMSPEDSSIYLCSVSRQGAPNTFGSGTRLTVV.